Each of the 17 T cell receptor beta chains below was sequenced from the same sample in a study of shared clonotypes between healthy human individuals. Sequenced by immunoSEQ multiplex PCR; TCRdb stores in-frame clones only, minus some. Of over a million clones in the sample, approximately 98.5% were seen once. Sequencing was carried out using naive CD4+ T cells sorted from blood. Specified subset: CD45RA+ positively selected. Source of these receptors: a young man in good health.

The V and J genes are TRBV5-4 and TRBJ2-7, with TRBD1 identical over 7 bases. The CDR3 length is 12 residues. Per the germline V gene, CDR1 is SGHNT and CDR2 is YYREEE (reference sequence). With V trimmed by 4 bases and J by 7 bases, 5 bases remained unmatched. This CDR3 is CASSLGQREQYF. The CDR3 DNA reads TGTGCCAGCAGCCTGGGACAGCGAGAGCAGTACTTC.

V and J are TRBV6-6 and TRBJ2-3, with TRBD2 identical over 10 bases. The V gene end was trimmed by 10 bases and the J gene end by 6 bases; junction bases not matched to a gene: 16. Looked up from germline, CDR1 is MNHNY and CDR2 is SVGAGI (reference sequence). The CDR3 has 16 amino acids. CDR3 bases: TGTGCCACCGAGTCGAGGGCTAGCGGGAGATTCGATACGCAGTATTTT. As protein: CATESRASGRFDTQYF.

The chain links TRBV10-3 to TRBJ2-1; D is possibly TRBD2 (6 bases). Germline V lookup: CDR1 ENHRY, CDR2 SYGVKD. The ends were cut back, 8 bases at V and 4 bases at J, with 9 bases in the middle. This CDR3 contains 12 residues. The chain's CDR3 is CAIRGGYNEQFF. In DNA form, the CDR3 reads TGTGCCATCCGGGGAGGTTACAATGAGCAGTTCTTC.

This sequence joins TRBV20-1 and TRBJ2-7; D is unresolved. The CDR3 contains 11 residues. Germline V lookup: CDR1 DFQATT, CDR2 SNEGSKA (reference sequence). The ends were cut back, 4 bases at V and 2 bases at J, with 6 bases in the middle. The CDR3 coding sequence is TGCAGTGCTACCTTGCCCTACGAGCAGTACTTC. Translating it yields CSATLPYEQYF.

This chain links TRBV18 with TRBJ1-1; D is perhaps TRBD1 (5 bases). The CDR3 runs 15 residues. Germline V lookup: CDR1 KGHSH, CDR2 LQKENI. With 4 bases removed from V and 3 bases from J, the gap between germline ends came to 15 bases. CDR3 sequence: CASSLTGVVDTEAFF. In nucleotides, the CDR3 is TGTGCCAGCTCACTAACGGGGGTTGTGGACACTGAAGCTTTCTTT.

The CDR3: CASSVGHVTGELFF. As DNA, the CDR3 is TGTGCCAGCAGCGTAGGGCACGTCACCGGGGAGCTGTTTTTT. The chain uses TRBV9 and TRBJ2-2; D gene uncertain. In germline, CDR1 is SGDLS, CDR2 YYNGEE. The CDR3 totals 14 residues. Between the trimmed V and J ends, which lost 0 bases and 4 bases, there was a span of 7 bases.

This CDR3 reads CASSFSEVNTEAFF. CDR3 nucleotides: TGTGCCAGCAGCTTCTCAGAAGTAAACACTGAAGCTTTCTTT. The J gene is TRBJ1-1, the V gene TRBV7-2; D unclear. CDR1 is SGHTA and CDR2 is FQGNSA in the germline V gene. The germline V and J ends were trimmed by 3 bases and 2 bases, with 10 bases remaining between them. This CDR3 is built from 14 residues.

In this sample, this clone turned up once. V is TRBV6-5 and J is TRBJ2-7, with TRBD1 as a possible D gene (5 bases). Trimming pared 4 bases from V and 2 bases from J, leaving 9 bases between. This CDR3 has 13 amino acids. The V gene's germline CDR1 is MNHEY and CDR2 SVGAGI. CDR3 bases: TGTGCCAGCAGTTCCGACAGACCCTACGAGCAGTACTTC. This gives the protein CASSSDRPYEQYF.

This chain joins TRBV5-4 and TRBJ1-1, with a tentative D call TRBD1 (5 bases). Germline V lookup: CDR1 SGHNT, CDR2 YYREEE (reference sequence). There are 14 residues in the CDR3. V was shortened by 0 bases and J by 10 bases, with 16 bases between the two germline ends. Written as DNA, the CDR3 is TGTGCCAGCAGCTTGGGGGGACCGCCACGAGGAGCTTTCTTT. Translated: CASSLGGPPRGAFF.

This chain connects TRBV29-1 to TRBJ1-2; 7 nucleotides align to TRBD1. V gave up 7 bases and J gave up 8 bases; unmatched junction bases: 7. Looked up from germline, CDR1 is SQVTM and CDR2 is ANQGSEA. The CDR3 is 11 residues long. In DNA form, the CDR3 reads TGCAGCGGAACAGGGGAGGAGGGCTACACCTTC. It specifies CSGTGEEGYTF. Full variable domain (outside the CDR3, taken from reference TRBV29-1 and TRBJ1-2): SAVISQKPSRDICQRGTSLTIQCQVDSQVTMMFWYRQQPGQSLTLIATANQGSEATYESGFVIDKFPISRPNLTFSTLTVSNMSPEDSSIYLCSGTGEEGYTFGSGTRLTVV.

This chain links TRBV11-2 with TRBJ2-1, with D maybe TRBD2 (5 bases). The CDR3 spans 14 residues. The germline V and J ends were trimmed by 7 bases and 7 bases, with 17 bases remaining between them. Per the germline V gene, CDR1 is SGHAT and CDR2 is FQNNGV. CDR3 sequence (DNA): TGTGCCAGCAAAACGGGATGGAGGAATAATGAGCAGTTCTTC. Protein sequence: CASKTGWRNNEQFF. The whole variable domain, filled in from reference TRBV11-2 and TRBJ2-1, reads EAGVAQSPRYKIIEKRQSVAFWCNPISGHATLYWYQQILGQGPKLLIQFQNNGVVDDSQLPKDRFSAERLKGVDSTLKIQPAKLEDSAVYLCASKTGWRNNEQFFGPGTRLTVL.

This clone was seen just once. This chain links TRBV28 with TRBJ2-1, with D perhaps matching TRBD1 (6 bases). Germline V gives CDR1 MDHEN, CDR2 SYDVKM. The CDR3 consists of 15 residues. With 2 bases removed from V and 6 bases from J, the gap between germline ends came to 14 bases. Here the CDR3 reads CASSLIGRGFNEQFF. DNA of the CDR3: TGTGCCAGCAGTTTAATTGGCAGGGGTTTCAATGAGCAGTTCTTC.

This clone came up once. The V gene is TRBV7-3, the J gene TRBJ2-5; no definite D call. The ends were cut back, 5 bases at V and 5 bases at J, with 12 bases in the middle. The length of the CDR3 is 13 residues. Germline CDR1 SGHTA, CDR2 FQGTGA. The CDR3 reads CASSRNQFETQYF. CDR3 DNA: TGTGCCAGCAGCCGTAACCAATTTGAGACCCAGTACTTC.

This sequence joins TRBV28 and TRBJ2-7, with D perhaps TRBD2 (6 bases). The germline V gene encodes CDR1 MDHEN and CDR2 SYDVKM. This CDR3 has 14 amino acids. V was shortened by 6 bases and J by 4 bases, with 16 bases between the two germline ends. CDR3 loop: CASRRGLFPYEQYF. For the CDR3, the DNA is TGTGCCAGCAGGCGGGGTCTATTTCCATACGAGCAGTACTTC.

This chain uses TRBV18 with TRBJ2-1; 7 bases match TRBD2. The CDR3 runs to 16 residues. Germline V lookup: CDR1 KGHSH, CDR2 LQKENI. V was pared by 0 bases and J by 5 bases, with 7 bases of the junction left unmatched. CDR3 sequence: CASSPPPERGDNEQFF. The CDR3, as DNA: TGTGCCAGCTCACCACCCCCGGAGCGGGGAGACAATGAGCAGTTCTTC.

J is TRBJ2-3 and V is TRBV5-4, with D possibly TRBD2 on 7 matching bases. This CDR3 spans 14 amino acids. V lost 4 bases, J lost 5 bases, and 14 bases lay in between. Germline V gene lookup returns CDR1 SGHNT and CDR2 YYREEE (reference sequence). Written as DNA, the CDR3 is TGTGCCAGCAGCCGAGGGGGGGGCGAAGATACGCAGTATTTT. This encodes CASSRGGGEDTQYF.

Remarks on this clone: A read error may account for a junction end that differs from germline. The V gene is TRBV2, the J gene TRBJ2-1, with 9 positions matching TRBD2. Germline V CDR1 and CDR2: SNHLY, FYNNEI. The CDR3 sequence is 14 residues long. The CDR3, as DNA: TGTGCCAGCTCAGTGTCGTTAGCGGGAGTAAATACCCTCTTC. Its protein is CASSVSLAGVNTLF.